Sequencing of this T cell receptor beta chain was carried out in a study of blood T cell repertoires in COVID-19. The overall study: Acute and convalescent COVID-19 specimens originated in the United States, Italy and Spain. T cells, B-cell-depleted T cells, or PBMCs supplied cDNA or gDNA.

CDR3 length: 13 amino acids. The J segment lost 4 bases and the V segment lost 6 bases, leaving 4 bases of the junction unmatched. Per the original methods: Reference gene primer amplification in the assay estimated nucleated cell counts. Using immunoSEQ multiplex PCR, the repertoire was profiled, and TCRdb retains in-frame clones only, with some absent. The V and J calls and clone size were taken over from that table, and D and trimming were inferred from the DNA. The sample lists some 230,000 clones, about 79% occurring once. Participants had their cohort set by participant-reported clinical history.

Input material: PBMCs or T cells enriched from blood (not recorded which). V usage is TRBV12-3 or TRBV12-4 and J usage is TRBJ1-2; 8 nucleotides match TRBD1. The TCR sequence derives from a woman aged 40 to 50 with acute COVID-19. The CDR3: CASRDRESYGYTF. For the CDR3, the DNA is TGTGCCAGCAGGGACAGGGAAAGCTATGGCTACACCTTC.